These T cell receptor beta chains were read from a single sample in a study of cytomegalovirus exposure and HLA in healthy donors. Assay used: immunoSEQ multiplex PCR; TCRdb lists only in-frame clones, some missing. The data hold nearly 95,000 clones, with roughly 73% observed a single time. The sequencing input was PBMCs. These receptors all come from a woman aged 40 to 55 in good health and CMV-seronegative. Each CDR3 is given with its conserved first and last residue. The D gene is left open where the match is weak. Clone size is shown for a subset of rows, as once, few, many or a class of expanded clone.

.	TRBV29-1	.	TRBJ1-1	TGCAGCGTTGAAGTCAGTTTGGCCGCTTTCTTT	CSVEVSLAAFF
.	TRBV14	.	TRBJ2-5	TGTGCCAGCAGCGGGGCAGGACCGTACCAAGAGACCCAGTACTTC	CASSGAGPYQETQYF
.	TRBV30	.	TRBJ2-7	TGTGCCTGGAGTGTACGTCAGGATACCGAGCAGTACTTC	CAWSVRQDTEQYF
few	TRBV7-9	.	TRBJ2-6	TGTTCCAGCAGCTTAGCGACGGGGGGCACTGGGGCCAACGTCCTGACTTTC	CSSSLATGGTGANVLTF
.	TRBV18	.	TRBJ2-5	TGTGCCAGCTCACCACCGGCCCAAGAGACCCAGTACTTC	CASSPPAQETQYF
.	TRBV27	.	TRBJ2-1	TGTGCCAGCAGCCTTAGGGGCACCTACAATGAGCAGTTCTTC	CASSLRGTYNEQFF
few	TRBV5-1	.	TRBJ1-1	TGCGCCAGCAGGAGGGAGGAGGGCGGGGCGAACACTGAAGCTTTCTTT	CASRREEGGANTEAFF
few	TRBV6-5	TRBD2	TRBJ2-7	TGTGCCAGCAGTGTTACGGGGACTAGGTTTCGCGAGCAGTACTTC	CASSVTGTRFREQYF
.	TRBV7-7	TRBD1	TRBJ2-5	TGTGCCAGCAGCAAACGCCCGGGACAGGGGGTTTGGGAGACCCAGTACTTC	CASSKRPGQGVWETQYF
.	TRBV7-2	.	TRBJ1-2	TGTGCCAGCAGCTTAACGGATGGCTACACCTTC	CASSLTDGYTF
.	TRBV18	.	TRBJ2-2	TGTGCCAGCTCACCTTACCGAGGACAGAACACCGGGGAGCTGTTTTTT	CASSPYRGQNTGELFF
once	TRBV5-1	TRBD1	TRBJ2-1	TGCGCCAGCGCACCAGACAGGGCCCCTACCAACAATGAGCAGTTCTTC	CASAPDRAPTNNEQFF
.	TRBV2	.	TRBJ2-7	TGTGCCAGCAGTGCTTATAGACAGGTCCCGCAGTACTTC	CASSAYRQVPQYF
.	TRBV9	TRBD1	TRBJ2-1	TGTGCCAGCAGCGTAACAGGGGCCTCCTACAATGAGCAGTTCTTC	CASSVTGASYNEQFF
.	TRBV4-1	.	TRBJ2-4	TGCGCCAGCAGCCAAGATCCCCTCACAAAAAACATTCAGTACTTC	CASSQDPLTKNIQYF
.	TRBV9	TRBD1	TRBJ2-2	TGTGCCAGCAGCTTACAGGGGAAGAACACCGGGGAGCTGTTTTTT	CASSLQGKNTGELFF
.	TRBV5-1	TRBD1	TRBJ2-1	TGCGCCAGCAGCTTGGGGACAGGTGCGAGCTCCTACAATGAGCAGTTCTTC	CASSLGTGASSYNEQFF
.	TRBV7-3	.	TRBJ2-7	TGTGCCAGCAGCGCACAGGGAGGGGTACGTGACGAGCAGTACTTC	CASSAQGGVRDEQYF
.	TRBV7-2	TRBD2	TRBJ2-5	TGTGCCAGCAGCTTGCGGGGGAGAGAGACCCAGTACTTC	CASSLRGRETQYF
.	TRBV7-9	.	TRBJ1-2	TGTGCCAGCATCCTCTCGACAGTAGGTGGCTACACCTTC	CASILSTVGGYTF
.	TRBV30	TRBD1	TRBJ1-2	TGTGCCTTGATTAGGACCGGACAGGGGGTCTATGGCTACACCTTC	CALIRTGQGVYGYTF
.	TRBV7-3	.	TRBJ2-2	TGTGCCAGCAGCTCGGGGACAAGCACCGGGGAGCTGTTTTTT	CASSSGTSTGELFF
.	TRBV19	.	TRBJ2-4	TGTGCCAGTAGAGCCGGGTTAGCCAAAAACATTCAGTACTTC	CASRAGLAKNIQYF
.	TRBV5-1	.	TRBJ2-5	TGCGCCAGCAGCCAGACAGGCCAAGAGACCCAGTACTTC	CASSQTGQETQYF
.	TRBV27	.	TRBJ1-5	TGTGCCAGCAGTTTATCAGCAGAAAGGAGGCAGCCCCAGCATTTT	CASSLSAERRQPQHF
.	TRBV27	.	TRBJ1-5	TGTGCCAGCAGTCCCACTAGAGGGGGGGGCAATCAGCCCCAGCATTTT	CASSPTRGGGNQPQHF
.	TRBV5-1	TRBD1	TRBJ2-1	TGCGCCAGCAGCGCCGAGTCTGCAGGGGGCTCGGATGAGCAGTTCTTC	CASSAESAGGSDEQFF
.	TRBV7-7	.	TRBJ1-5	TGTGCCAGCAGTGTAAATAGCAATCAGCCCCAGCATTTT	CASSVNSNQPQHF
.	TRBV5-5	TRBD1	TRBJ1-5	TGTGCCAGCAGCCTAAAAGGACAGGGAAATTTGCAGCCCCAGCATTTT	CASSLKGQGNLQPQHF
once	TRBV9	.	TRBJ2-2	TGTGCCAGCTCGGCGGCGGCGAACACCGGGGAGCTGTTTTTT	CASSAAANTGELFF